This T cell receptor (beta chain) is drawn from a study of T cell clones after liver transplantation. Across the study: Liver transplant recipients had immunosuppression withdrawal attempted within 2 years.

The method was immunoSEQ multiplex PCR; TCRdb's version includes in-frame clones alone and lacks a portion of them. The sample contains approximately 22,000 clones, 93% of which appear only once. This CDR3 region has 12 residues. The germline V gene has CDR1 SGHVS and CDR2 FQNEAQ. Between the trimmed V and J ends, which lost 4 bases and 12 bases, there was a span of 13 bases. The chain has TRBV7-8 and TRBJ2-1, with D uncertain. Here the sequenced sample was CD8+ T cells from blood, taken approximately 27 months after liver transplant. The receptor was isolated from a human patient who received a liver transplant. Some of the T cells might come from the graft donor. This CDR3 is CASSSSRPRQFF. The CDR3 DNA is TGTGCCAGCAGCTCCAGCCGCCCACGGCAGTTCTTC.